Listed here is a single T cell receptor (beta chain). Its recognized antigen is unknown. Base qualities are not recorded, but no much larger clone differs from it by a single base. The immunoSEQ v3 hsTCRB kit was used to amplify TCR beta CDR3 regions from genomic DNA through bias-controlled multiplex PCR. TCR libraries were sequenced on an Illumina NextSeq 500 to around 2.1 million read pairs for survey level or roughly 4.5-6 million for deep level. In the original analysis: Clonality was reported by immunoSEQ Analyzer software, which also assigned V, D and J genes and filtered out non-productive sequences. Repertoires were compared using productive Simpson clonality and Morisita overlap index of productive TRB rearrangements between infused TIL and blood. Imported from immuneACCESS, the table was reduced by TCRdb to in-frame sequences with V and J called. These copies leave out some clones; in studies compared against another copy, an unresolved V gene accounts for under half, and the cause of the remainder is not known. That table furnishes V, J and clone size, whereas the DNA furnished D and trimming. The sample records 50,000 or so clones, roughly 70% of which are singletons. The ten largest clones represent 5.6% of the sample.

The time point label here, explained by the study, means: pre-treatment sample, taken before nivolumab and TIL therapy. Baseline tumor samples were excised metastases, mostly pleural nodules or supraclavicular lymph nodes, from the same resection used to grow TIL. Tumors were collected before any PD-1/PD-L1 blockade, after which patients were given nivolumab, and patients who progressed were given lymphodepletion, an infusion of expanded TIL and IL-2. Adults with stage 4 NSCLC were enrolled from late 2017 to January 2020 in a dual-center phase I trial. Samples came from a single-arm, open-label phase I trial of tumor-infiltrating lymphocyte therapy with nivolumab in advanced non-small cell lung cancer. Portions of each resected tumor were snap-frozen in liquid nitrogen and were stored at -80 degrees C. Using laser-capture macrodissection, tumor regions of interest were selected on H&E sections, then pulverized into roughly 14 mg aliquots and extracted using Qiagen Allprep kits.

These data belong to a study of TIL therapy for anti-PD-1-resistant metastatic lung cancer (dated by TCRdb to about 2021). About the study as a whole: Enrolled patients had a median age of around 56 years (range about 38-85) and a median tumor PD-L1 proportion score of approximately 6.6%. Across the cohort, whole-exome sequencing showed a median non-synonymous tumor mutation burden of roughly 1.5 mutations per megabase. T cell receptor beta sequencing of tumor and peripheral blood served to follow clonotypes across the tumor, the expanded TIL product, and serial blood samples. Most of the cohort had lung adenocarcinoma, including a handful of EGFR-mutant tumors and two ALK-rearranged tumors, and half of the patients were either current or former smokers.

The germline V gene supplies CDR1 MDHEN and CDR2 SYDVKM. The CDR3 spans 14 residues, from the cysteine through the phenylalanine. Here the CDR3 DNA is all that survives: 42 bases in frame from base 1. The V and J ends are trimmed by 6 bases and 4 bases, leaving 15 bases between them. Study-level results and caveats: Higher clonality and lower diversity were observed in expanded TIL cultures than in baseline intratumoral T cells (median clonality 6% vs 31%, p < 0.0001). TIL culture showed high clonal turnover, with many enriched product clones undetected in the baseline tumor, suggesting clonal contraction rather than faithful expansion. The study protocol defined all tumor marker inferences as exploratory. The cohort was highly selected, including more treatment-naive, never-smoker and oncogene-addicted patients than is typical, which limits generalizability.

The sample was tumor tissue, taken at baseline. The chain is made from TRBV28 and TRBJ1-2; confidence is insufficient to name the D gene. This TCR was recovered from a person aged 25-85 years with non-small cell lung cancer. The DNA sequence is TGTGCCAGCAGAGGAGACGGGGAGGCCTATGGCTACACCTTC. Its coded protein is CASRGDGEAYGYTF.